Below are 30 T cell receptor beta chains sequenced from a single sample in a study of CD8+ T cells in alopecia areata. Extraction of RNA preceded its reverse transcription into cDNA, which served as the sequencing template. Assay used: immunoSEQ multiplex PCR; TCRdb lists only in-frame clones, some missing. The data contain about 150,000 clones, 45% to 55% of them singletons. Sample: CD8+ T cells sorted from blood, taken at week 0. The receptors stem from a human donor with alopecia areata.

This clone showed up just a few times. V gene TRBV5-4 combines with J gene TRBJ2-4, with D perhaps matching TRBD1 (5 bases). The CDR3 is 15 amino acids. The V and J ends lost 3 bases and 4 bases respectively, with 14 bases between them. Looked up from germline, CDR1 is SGHNT and CDR2 is YYREEE (reference sequence). CDR3 nucleotide sequence: TGTGCCAGCAGCTCACATGACAGTGGGAAAAACATTCAGTACTTC. Residues: CASSSHDSGKNIQYF.

This chain links TRBV18 with TRBJ2-7; a possible D gene is TRBD2 (6 bases). This CDR3 has 15 residues. V was pared by 0 bases and J by 3 bases, with 12 bases between. Germline CDR1 and CDR2: KGHSH and LQKENI. CDR3 sequence reads: CASSPPEGLIYEQYF. In DNA form, the CDR3 reads TGTGCCAGCTCACCACCGGAGGGACTGATCTACGAGCAGTACTTC. Looking up the rest from reference TRBV18 and TRBJ2-7 gives the full variable domain: NAGVMQNPRHLVRRRGQEARLRCSPMKGHSHVYWYRQLPEEGLKFMVYLQKENIIDESGMPKERFSAEFPKEGPSILRIQQVVRGDSAAYFCASSPPEGLIYEQYFGPGTRLTVT.

The chain links TRBV4-1 to TRBJ1-5; no firm D call. This CDR3 region has 13 residues. Germline V gene sequence: CDR1 MGHRA, CDR2 YSYEKL. V was pared by 1 base and J by 4 bases, with 5 bases between. CDR3 protein: CASSQAQNQPQHF. DNA of the CDR3: TGCGCCAGCAGCCAAGCTCAGAATCAGCCCCAGCATTTT.

This clone occurred many times. The genes are TRBV13 and TRBJ2-1; TRBD2 matches 7 bases. V lost 4 bases and J lost 8; bases outside the gene matches: 11. From germline, CDR1 is PRHDT and CDR2 FYEKMQ (reference sequence). There are 15 residues in the CDR3. CDR3 sequence: CASSSGLEGIDEQFF. CDR3 in DNA: TGTGCCAGCAGCTCAGGACTAGAGGGGATCGATGAGCAGTTCTTC.

The chain carries TRBV15 and TRBJ2-7; 9 bases agree with TRBD1. V trimming: 2 bases; J trimming: 6 bases; junction bases outside the gene matches: 8. This CDR3 has 15 residues. Germline V gene lookup returns CDR1 LNHNV and CDR2 YYDKDF (reference sequence). This CDR3 is CATSRTGGGGGEQYF. Written as DNA, the CDR3 is TGTGCCACCAGCAGAACAGGGGGCGGAGGAGGCGAGCAGTACTTC. Based on the CDR3 plus reference TRBV15 and TRBJ2-7, the full variable domain is DAMVIQNPRYQVTQFGKPVTLSCSQTLNHNVMYWYQQKSSQAPKLLFHYYDKDFNNEADTPDNFQSRRPNTSFCFLDIRSPGLGDTAMYLCATSRTGGGGGEQYFGPGTRLTVT.

The gene calls are TRBV5-1 and TRBJ1-1, with TRBD1 matching 7 bases. The junction had 9 bases not matched to a gene; V was cut back by 6 bases and J by 4 bases. The CDR3 runs to 14 residues. Germline CDR1 reads SGHRS; CDR2 reads YFSETQ. The chain's CDR3 is CASKNRGGGTEAFF. In nucleotides, the CDR3 is TGCGCCAGCAAAAACAGGGGTGGAGGCACTGAAGCTTTCTTT.

This clone came up a few times. As DNA, the CDR3 is TGCGCCAGCATGGCAGTCAGCTCAAGCTCCTACAATGAGCAGTTCTTC. Residues: CASMAVSSSSYNEQFF. The chain has TRBV5-1 and TRBJ2-1; D ambiguous. Deletions cut 6 bases from V and 0 bases from J, with 16 bases between. Germline V CDR1 and CDR2: SGHRS, YFSETQ. The CDR3 covers 16 residues.

This clone is a singleton in its sample. The chain employs TRBV27 and TRBJ1-1; D uncertain. The germline CDR1 and CDR2 sequences are MNHEY and SMNVEV (reference sequence). V dropped 3 bases and J dropped 6 bases, with 11 bases sitting between them. This CDR3 comprises 13 residues. This CDR3 reads CASSLPGVAEAFF. CDR3 bases: TGTGCCAGCAGTTTGCCCGGGGTCGCTGAAGCTTTCTTT.

This sequence joins TRBV5-1 and TRBJ1-2, with a possible D match to TRBD1 (5 bases). V lost 5 bases, J lost 6 bases, and 20 bases lay in between. From germline, CDR1 is SGHRS and CDR2 YFSETQ. The CDR3 spans 15 residues. The chain's CDR3 is CASREGSVFRDGYTF. The DNA for the CDR3 is TGCGCCAGCAGGGAGGGAAGTGTCTTCAGGGATGGCTACACCTTC.

In this sample, this clone turned up a few times. The rearrangement uses TRBV29-1 and TRBJ2-1; no definite D call. V shed 2 bases and J shed 7 bases, with 12 bases lying between them. There are 13 residues in the CDR3. Germline V gene lookup returns CDR1 SQVTM and CDR2 ANQGSEA. The CDR3 here is CSVEMVPPNEQFF. CDR3 nucleotides: TGCAGCGTTGAAATGGTCCCTCCAAATGAGCAGTTCTTC.

In this sample, this clone turned up many times. The V gene is TRBV6-6, the J gene TRBJ2-2; 9 nucleotides match TRBD1. V lost 6 bases to trimming and J lost 7 bases; unmatched junction nucleotides: 12. Germline V gives CDR1 MNHNY, CDR2 SVGAGI (reference sequence). CDR3 size: 16 residues. Here the CDR3 DNA reads TGTGCCAGCAGACCCAGGACAGGGGAGGGTAGCGGGGAGCTGTTTTTT. Translated: CASRPRTGEGSGELFF.

In this sample, this clone turned up a few times. CDR3 in amino acids: CASGYGLAGPNEQFF. The DNA of the CDR3 is TGTGCTAGTGGTTACGGACTAGCGGGTCCAAATGAGCAGTTCTTC. The rearrangement links TRBV12-5 to TRBJ2-1; 11 positions agree with TRBD2. The germline CDR1 and CDR2 sequences are LGHNT and FRNRAP. The CDR3 length is 15 residues. V lost 4 bases, J lost 7 bases, and 6 bases stayed unmatched. The full variable domain, completed using reference TRBV12-5 and TRBJ2-1, is DARVTQTPRHKVTEMGQEVTMRCQPILGHNTVFWYRQTMMQGLELLAYFRNRAPLDDSGMPKDRFSAEMPDATLATLKIQPSEPRDSAVYFCASGYGLAGPNEQFFGPGTRLTVL.

This clone was observed a handful of times. The chain joins TRBV30 to TRBJ1-1; 8 bases line up with TRBD1. In germline, CDR1 is GTSNPN, CDR2 SVGIG (reference sequence). The CDR3 runs to 14 residues. V gave up 2 bases and J gave up 5 bases; unmatched junction bases: 7. The CDR3 here is CAWSSGTGTTEAFF. The CDR3 DNA follows: TGTGCCTGGAGTTCCGGGACAGGCACGACTGAAGCTTTCTTT. The complete variable domain, with remaining parts taken from reference TRBV30 and TRBJ1-1, reads SQTIHQWPATLVQPVGSPLSLECTVEGTSNPNLYWYRQAAGRGLQLLFYSVGIGQISSEVPQNLSASRPQDRQFILSSKKLLLSDSGFYLCAWSSGTGTTEAFFGQGTRLTVV.

The gene calls are TRBV27 and TRBJ2-1, with 7 nucleotides matching TRBD1. V lost 7 bases and J lost 2; bases outside the gene matches: 2. From germline, CDR1 is MNHEY and CDR2 SMNVEV (reference sequence). The CDR3 extends over 13 amino acids. The CDR3 nucleotides are TGTGCCAGCACCACAGGGGCCTACAATGAGCAGTTCTTC. This encodes CASTTGAYNEQFF.

This chain connects TRBV7-6 to TRBJ2-3; 9 nucleotides align to TRBD2. V dropped 5 bases and J dropped 2; count of bases not matched to a gene: 5. The CDR3 has 15 residues. The V gene's germline CDR1 is SGHVS and CDR2 FNYEAQ. Here the CDR3 reads CASSPGLALTDTQYF. DNA of the CDR3: TGTGCCAGCAGCCCGGGACTAGCTCTCACAGATACGCAGTATTTT. The complete variable domain, with remaining parts taken from reference TRBV7-6 and TRBJ2-3, reads GAGVSQSPRYKVTKRGQDVALRCDPISGHVSLYWYRQALGQGPEFLTYFNYEAQQDKSGLPNDRFSAERPEGSISTLTIQRTEQRDSAMYRCASSPGLALTDTQYFGPGTRLTVL.

This chain uses TRBV10-3 with TRBJ2-3; D is ambiguous. The length of the CDR3 is 15 residues. CDR1 is ENHRY, CDR2 SYGVKD, per germline. Deletions cut 0 bases from V and 0 bases from J, with 7 bases between. The CDR3 DNA follows: TGTGCCATCAGTGAGTCAGGGCAGAGCACAGATACGCAGTATTTT. It specifies CAISESGQSTDTQYF.

Comments on this clone: The sample contains more than one DNA sequence encoding this CDR3. In DNA, the CDR3 is TGCGCCAGCAGCCAAGGCGGGCAAGAGACCCAGTACTTC. Its protein is CASSQGGQETQYF. The rearrangement uses TRBV4-3 and TRBJ2-5; D may be TRBD2 (5 bases). The CDR3 consists of 13 residues. Trimming took off 1 base at V and 2 bases at J, with 5 bases between the two ends. From germline, CDR1 is LGHNA and CDR2 YSLEER.

CDR3: CASSFRDTYTDTQYF. CDR3 in DNA: TGTGCCAGCAGCTTCCGGGACACCTACACAGATACGCAGTATTTT. This sequence joins TRBV5-6 and TRBJ2-3; D may be TRBD1 (6 bases). The V and J ends lost 2 bases and 2 bases respectively, with 12 bases between them. In germline, CDR1 is SGHDT, CDR2 YYEEEE. The CDR3 spans 15 residues.

This chain joins TRBV29-1 and TRBJ1-1; TRBD1 might be the D (5 bases). CDR1 and CDR2 from the germline V gene are SQVTM and ANQGSEA. This CDR3 has 12 amino acids. V dropped 7 bases and J dropped 1 base, with 10 bases sitting between them. CDR3 amino acids: CSGETENTEAFF. The CDR3 nucleotides read TGCAGCGGGGAGACAGAGAACACTGAAGCTTTCTTT.

The V call is TRBV25-1, the J call TRBJ1-1, with D possibly TRBD1 on 6 matching bases. CDR1 is MGHDK, CDR2 SYGVNS, per germline. This CDR3 comprises 13 residues. With 4 bases removed from V and 8 bases from J, the gap between germline ends came to 14 bases. The CDR3 protein is CASSVDPGTEAFF. The CDR3 DNA reads TGTGCCAGCAGTGTGGACCCCGGGACAGAAGCTTTCTTT.

The chain recombines TRBV6-5 with TRBJ1-6; tentatively, D is TRBD1 (5 bases). Per the germline V gene, CDR1 is MNHEY and CDR2 is SVGAGI. CDR3 length: 15 residues. Between the trimmed V and J ends, which lost 6 bases and 7 bases, there was a span of 16 bases. As DNA, the CDR3 is TGTGCCAGCAGCACCGAAGACAGATTGAATTCACCCCTCCACTTT. Amino acid sequence: CASSTEDRLNSPLHF.

V gene TRBV11-2 combines with J gene TRBJ2-3; the match to TRBD2 covers 8 bases. The CDR3 length is 16 residues. The ends lost 1 base at V and 1 base at J; junction bases unmatched: 4. The germline CDR1 and CDR2 sequences are SGHAT and FQNNGV. The CDR3 bases are TGTGCCAGCAGCTTAGGAATAGCGGGGCGCACAGATACGCAGTATTTT. It encodes CASSLGIAGRTDTQYF.

The chain recombines TRBV19 with TRBJ2-1; 8 bases match TRBD2. The germline V gene has CDR1 LNHDA and CDR2 SQIVND (reference sequence). CDR3 length equals 13 residues. Trimming at V came to 7 bases and at J to 7 bases, leaving 6 bases not matched to a gene. CDR3 sequence (DNA): TGTGCCAGTACCCCGGGACTAGGTAATGAGCAGTTCTTC. As protein: CASTPGLGNEQFF.

This chain connects TRBV30 to TRBJ2-7; possible D gene TRBD1, 6 bases. V lost 3 bases, J lost 7 bases, and 16 bases lay in between. The CDR3 spans 13 residues. In germline, CDR1 is GTSNPN, CDR2 SVGIG (reference sequence). For the CDR3, the DNA is TGTGCCTGGAGAAACCCGGGACACCCAGAGCAGTACTTC. This encodes CAWRNPGHPEQYF.

The gene calls are TRBV29-1 and TRBJ2-1, with D uncertain. This CDR3 region has 13 residues. V was pared by 5 bases and J by 5 bases, with 13 bases between. The germline V gene encodes CDR1 SQVTM and CDR2 ANQGSEA. The CDR3 DNA reads as TGCAGCGTTCGGACCGGGTACAACAATGAGCAGTTCTTC. Protein sequence: CSVRTGYNNEQFF.

This clone was picked up one time. CDR3 protein: CASSNRDGSTDTQYF. CDR3 DNA sequence: TGTGCCAGCAGCAACCGGGACGGTAGCACAGATACGCAGTATTTT. This chain links TRBV9 with TRBJ2-3; D might be TRBD1 or TRBD2, each matching 5 bases. V shed 4 bases and J shed 0 bases, with 12 bases lying between them. The CDR3 consists of 15 residues. Germline V CDR1 and CDR2: SGDLS, YYNGEE.

The sample holds a few counts of this clone. A much more abundant neighbour one base away suggests this may be a read error. The rearrangement uses TRBV28 and TRBJ1-2; D is unclear. Trimming removed 5 bases at V and 2 bases at J, with 3 bases between. From germline, CDR1 is MDHEN and CDR2 SYDVKM. This CDR3 has 11 amino acids. The CDR3 loop reads CASSLNYGYTF. As DNA, the CDR3 is TGTGCCAGCAGTCTCAACTATGGCTACACCTTC.

The chain is built from TRBV29-1 and TRBJ1-6; weak D call: TRBD1 (6 bases). From germline, CDR1 is SQVTM and CDR2 ANQGSEA. The V gene lost 5 bases and the J gene lost 5 bases, with 13 bases spanning the gap. There are 14 residues in the CDR3. DNA for the CDR3: TGCAGCGTTAGACAGGATGACCATAATTCACCCCTCCACTTT. Its protein product is CSVRQDDHNSPLHF.

This clone has just a few counts. CDR3 nucleotides: TGCAGCGTTGCAGGGGGGTCCTACAATGAGCAGTTCTTC. It is translated as CSVAGGSYNEQFF. The chain links TRBV29-1 to TRBJ2-1; weak D call: TRBD1 (7 bases). CDR3 length equals 13 residues. Germline CDR1 reads SQVTM; CDR2 reads ANQGSEA. V was shortened by 4 bases and J by 1 base, with 8 bases between the two germline ends.

V usage is TRBV21-1 and J usage is TRBJ1-5. TRBV21-1 is noted as a pseudogene. The CDR3 extends over 17 amino acids. CDR3 bases: TGTGCCAGCAGCAAAGAATCCCAGCTTGATAGCAATCAGCCCCAGCATTTT. The encoded protein is CASSKESQLDSNQPQHF.